These 25 T cell receptor beta chains originate from one sample sequenced in a study of early T cells in non-severe SARS-CoV-2 infection. One entry per CDR3 protein results from TCRdb running MiXCR on the 5' RACE reads. Of tens of thousands of distinct CDR3 sequences in the sample, about 16% were seen once. The source material was whole blood, sampled at baseline. These receptors all stem from an adult who was a healthcare worker with PCR-confirmed SARS-CoV-2 infection or an uninfected control (not recorded which).

This clonotype has more than one count but fewer than ten. The chain links TRBV20-1 to TRBJ2-1; 8 nucleotides agree with TRBD1. CDR1 DFQATT and CDR2 SNEGSKA come from the germline V gene (reference sequence). This CDR3 spans 15 amino acids. With 5 bases clipped from V and 6 bases from J, the junction kept 12 bases outside the gene matches. CDR3 sequence (DNA): TGCAGTGCTTCGGCCAGACAGGGGCCCGGCAATGAGCAGTTCTTC. Translating gives CSASARQGPGNEQFF.

This clonotype turned up a few times. The rearrangement uses TRBV15 and TRBJ2-5; no clear D gene. V lost 5 bases, J lost 5 bases, and 18 bases lay in between. Germline V gene sequence: CDR1 LNHNV, CDR2 YYDKDF (reference sequence). The CDR3 runs to 15 residues. The CDR3 protein is CATSPRTGPPETQYF. As DNA, the CDR3 is TGTGCCACCAGCCCGCGGACGGGCCCCCCCGAGACCCAGTACTTC.

This chain uses TRBV6-5 with TRBJ1-6; D unresolved. This CDR3 spans 13 amino acids. Germline CDR1 MNHEY, CDR2 SVGAGI. V was clipped by 2 bases and J by 2 bases, with 1 base between them. CDR3 DNA sequence: TGTGCCAGCAGTTACGCCTATAATTCACCCCTCCACTTT. Its translation is CASSYAYNSPLHF.

The chain has TRBV29-1 and TRBJ2-7; 8 positions match TRBD1. The length of the CDR3 is 13 residues. Germline assignment: CDR1 SQVTM and CDR2 ANQGSEA. V shed 6 bases and J 0 bases; nucleotides not matched to a gene: 4. The CDR3 spells CSVRTGSSYEQYF. CDR3 sequence (DNA): TGCAGCGTCCGGACAGGGAGCTCCTACGAGCAGTACTTC.

This clonotype was counted ten times or more. This rearrangement joins TRBV7-3 to TRBJ2-5; D gene ambiguous. This CDR3 contains 13 residues. V lost 4 bases to trimming and J lost 5 bases, with 11 bases between them. Germline loops: CDR1 SGHTA, CDR2 FQGTGA. The CDR3 DNA reads as TGTGCCAGCAGCTCCCGGGCGGAGGAGACCCAGTACTTC. Protein sequence: CASSSRAEETQYF.

In its sample, this clonotype was seen many times. A read error may account for a junction end that differs from germline. The chain couples TRBV12-3 or TRBV12-4 to TRBJ2-4; possibly TRBD1 or TRBD2 for D (5 bases each). This CDR3 is built from 10 residues. CDR3 in DNA: TGTGCCAGCAGTTTCGAGGGGCGTGACTTC. It specifies CASSFEGRDF.

This clonotype was counted a few times. The chain carries TRBV12-3 or TRBV12-4 and TRBJ2-5, with a tentative D call TRBD1 (6 bases). Trimming took 10 bases from V and 2 from J, leaving 14 bases between them. CDR3 length: 13 residues. The DNA for the CDR3 is TGTGCCACCAACGCACAGGGTCAAGAGACCCAGTACTTC. Its protein is CATNAQGQETQYF.

This clonotype was detected only a few times. The chain has TRBV30 and TRBJ2-2, with D possibly matching TRBD2 (6 bases). CDR3 length: 17 amino acids. Germline CDR1 GTSNPN, CDR2 SVGIG (reference sequence). V lost 0 bases and J lost 7, with 21 bases in between. CDR3 in amino acids: CAWSVLEGENRDGELFF. Here the CDR3 DNA reads TGTGCCTGGAGTGTACTGGAGGGAGAGAATCGGGACGGGGAGCTGTTTTTT.

This clonotype was seen a handful of times. This chain joins TRBV27 and TRBJ1-1; maybe TRBD1 (6 bases). The CDR3 extends over 13 amino acids. Germline V lookup: CDR1 MNHEY, CDR2 SMNVEV (reference sequence). V was pared by 5 bases and J by 6 bases, with 13 bases between. CDR3 DNA: TGTGCCAGCAGTCACAGGGAAGATCCTGAAGCTTTCTTT. Its translation is CASSHREDPEAFF.

This clonotype appeared many times. The rearrangement joins TRBV4-2 to TRBJ2-1; no clear D. The germline CDR1 and CDR2 sequences are LGHNA and YNFKEQ. Trimming took 0 bases from V and 7 from J, leaving 10 bases between them. This CDR3 spans 14 amino acids. CDR3 region: CASSQDLTANEQFF. The CDR3 DNA is TGTGCCAGCAGCCAAGATCTCACGGCGAATGAGCAGTTCTTC.

V is TRBV2 and J is TRBJ2-7; the match to TRBD2 covers 9 bases. The V gene end was trimmed by 8 bases and the J gene end by 1 base; junction bases not matched to a gene: 9. This CDR3 is 15 amino acids long. Looked up from germline, CDR1 is SNHLY and CDR2 is FYNNEI. The CDR3 DNA sequence: TGTGCCAGCGGGGATTCTAGCGGGAAGTCCTACGAGCAGTACTTC. Residues: CASGDSSGKSYEQYF.

This chain connects TRBV7-9 to TRBJ1-4; D uncertain. Between the trimmed V and J ends, which lost 4 bases and 5 bases, there was a span of 11 bases. This CDR3 region has 14 residues. Looked up from germline, CDR1 is SEHNR and CDR2 is FQNEAQ (reference sequence). In nucleotides, the CDR3 is TGTGCCAGCAGCTCCGGTACAGAGAATGAAAAACTGTTTTTT. Its protein product is CASSSGTENEKLFF.

At least ten counts were recorded for this clonotype. The chain joins TRBV28 to TRBJ2-4, with D hard to call. Trimming took off 4 bases at V and 0 bases at J, with 10 bases between the two ends. The CDR3 has 15 residues. Germline V gene data show CDR1 as MDHEN and CDR2 as SYDVKM. CDR3 DNA sequence: TGTGCCAGCAGTTCCCCGTACCTAGCCAAAAACATTCAGTACTTC. Protein sequence: CASSSPYLAKNIQYF.

This clonotype was observed a handful of times. The J gene is TRBJ2-3, the V gene TRBV3-1; D may match TRBD1 or TRBD2 (5 bases each). This CDR3 has 16 amino acids. V was cut by 3 bases and J by 2 bases, with 15 bases left in between. Germline V gene data show CDR1 as LGHDT and CDR2 as YNNKEL (reference sequence). CDR3 nucleotide sequence: TGTGCCAGCAGCCATCCGGGACCGAAGAACACAGATACGCAGTATTTT. Translated: CASSHPGPKNTDTQYF.

This chain joins TRBV4-2 and TRBJ2-7; D is unclear. Trimming pared 3 bases from V and 4 bases from J, leaving 10 bases between. The CDR3 length is 13 residues. CDR1 and CDR2 from the germline V gene are LGHNA and YNFKEQ. CDR3 nucleotide sequence: TGTGCCAGCAGCCATTCTACCGTTTACGAGCAGTACTTC. Translating gives CASSHSTVYEQYF.

This clonotype appeared a few times. The V and J genes are TRBV6-5 and TRBJ2-5; D remains ambiguous. CDR1 and CDR2 from the germline V gene are MNHEY and SVGAGI. Trimming removed 0 bases at V and 6 bases at J, with 8 bases between. There are 13 residues in the CDR3. CDR3 in amino acids: CASSYSYPKTQYF. The CDR3 DNA is TGTGCCAGCAGTTACTCGTACCCCAAGACCCAGTACTTC.

This clonotype was seen a few times. The chain employs TRBV5-4 and TRBJ1-6, with D perhaps TRBD1 (6 bases). Trimming removed 3 bases from V and 7 bases from J, with 17 bases in between. The CDR3 totals 16 residues. Germline CDR1 reads SGHNT; CDR2 reads YYREEE (reference sequence). The CDR3 reads CASSSKTGQVNSPLHF. CDR3 DNA: TGTGCCAGCAGCTCGAAGACGGGACAAGTAAATTCACCCCTCCACTTT.

Here the CDR3 reads CASSPNTLGTDTQYF. CDR3 nucleotides: TGTGCCAGCAGCCCGAATACTCTCGGCACAGATACGCAGTATTTT. This sequence joins TRBV6-4 and TRBJ2-3; unclear D gene. Per the germline V gene, CDR1 is MRHNA and CDR2 is SNTAGT. CDR3 length: 15 residues. The germline V and J ends were trimmed by 6 bases and 1 base, with 14 bases remaining between them.

This clonotype was recorded many times. J is TRBJ1-2 and V is TRBV28, with TRBD1 matching over 7 bases. After removal of 5 bases from V and 5 bases from J, the junction contained 5 bases not matched to a gene. The CDR3 consists of 13 residues. Germline values: CDR1 MDHEN, CDR2 SYDVKM. The CDR3, as DNA: TGTGCCAGCAGTGCGGGACAGTTTTATGGCTACACCTTC. Translated: CASSAGQFYGYTF.

This clonotype was counted only a few times. V is TRBV29-1 and J is TRBJ2-5; D perhaps matches TRBD2 (5 bases). V lost 8 bases and J lost 5, with 12 bases in between. Looked up from germline, CDR1 is SQVTM and CDR2 is ANQGSEA. This CDR3 is 11 amino acids long. CDR3 sequence reads: CSTGVGETQYF. The CDR3 DNA reads as TGCAGCACCGGGGTGGGGGAGACCCAGTACTTC.

The chain is built from TRBV25-1 and TRBJ2-7; D may be TRBD1 (6 bases). This CDR3 is 11 amino acids long. Trimming stripped 8 bases from V and 4 bases from J, with 9 bases between. CDR1 MGHDK and CDR2 SYGVNS come from the germline V gene. The CDR3, as DNA: TGTGCCAGCGGACAGACTTACGAGCAGTACTTC. Protein product: CASGQTYEQYF.

Only a few counts were recorded for this clonotype. This chain joins TRBV30 and TRBJ2-1; D possibly corresponds to TRBD1 (7 bases). The CDR3 spans 15 residues. Germline CDR1 GTSNPN, CDR2 SVGIG (reference sequence). V lost 0 bases, J lost 4 bases, and 13 bases lay in between. CDR3 DNA: TGTGCCTGGAGTGTCCCGACAGGGAGGTACAATGAGCAGTTCTTC. Its translation is CAWSVPTGRYNEQFF.

The chain uses TRBV7-9 and TRBJ2-4; D gene uncertain. CDR1 is SEHNR and CDR2 is FQNEAQ in the germline V gene (reference sequence). V lost 5 bases and J 2 bases, leaving 10 bases between the germline ends. The CDR3 totals 14 residues. The CDR3 sequence is CASSLVGTKNIQYF. CDR3 nucleotides: TGTGCCAGCAGCCTTGTGGGGACCAAAAACATTCAGTACTTC.

This clonotype was seen many times. This sequence joins TRBV5-1 and TRBJ1-1; D unresolved. Trimming took off 2 bases at V and 2 bases at J, with 7 bases between the two ends. This CDR3 has 13 amino acids. The germline V gene has CDR1 SGHRS and CDR2 YFSETQ. CDR3 in amino acids: CASSLRINTEAFF. DNA of the CDR3: TGCGCCAGCAGCTTACGGATAAACACTGAAGCTTTCTTT.

This clonotype was seen only a few times. CDR3 region: CASSETVTGELFF. As DNA, the CDR3 is TGTGCCAGCAGTGAGACGGTTACCGGGGAGCTGTTTTTT. The chain couples TRBV6-2 or TRBV6-3 to TRBJ2-2; D is undetermined. Trimming stripped 5 bases from V and 5 bases from J, with 9 bases between. The length of the CDR3 is 13 residues. In germline, CDR1 is MNHEY, CDR2 SVGEGT.